This T cell receptor beta chain was sequenced during a study of control samples from healthy donors and cancer patients. V shed 4 bases and J shed 8 bases, with 11 bases lying between them. The germline V gene has CDR1 MDHEN and CDR2 SYDVKM. This CDR3 is 13 amino acids long. Sequencing was performed with immunoSEQ multiplex PCR; in TCRdb, only in-frame clones are kept and a portion is missing. The data hold fewer than 500,000 clones, with roughly 90% observed a single time. The chain employs TRBV28 and TRBJ1-4; the D gene is possibly TRBD1 (6 bases). Sequencing used PBMCs. The sequence was obtained from a middle-aged man with head and neck cancer. CDR3 nucleotides: TGTGCCAGCAGTTACGTGGGACAAGAAAAACTGTTTTTT. It yields the protein CASSYVGQEKLFF. The variable domain in full, with the rest retrieved from reference TRBV28 and TRBJ1-4, is DVKVTQSSRYLVKRTGEKVFLECVQDMDHENMFWYRQDPGLGLRLIYFSYDVKMKEKGDIPEGYSVSREKKERFSLILESASTNQTSMYLCASSYVGQEKLFFGSGTQLSVL.